This entry lists 30 T cell receptor beta chains sequenced from one sample in a study of T cells in Graves' hyperthyroidism and ophthalmopathy. The source material, RNA transcripts, was used to amplify TCR beta CDR3 regions. When the TCR CDR3 underwent first-round RT-PCR, the HTBI primer set was used. One entry per CDR3 protein results from TCRdb running MiXCR on the multiplex PCR reads. The profile shows a few hundred thousand distinct CDR3 sequences, about 15% of them singletons. Sequenced: blood. All receptors come from a woman aged 30 to 39 with Graves' hyperthyroidism.

This clonotype was seen repeatedly, ten times or more. The chain is built from TRBV6-1 and TRBJ2-7; D might be TRBD2 (5 bases). V dropped 2 bases and J dropped 7 bases, with 12 bases sitting between them. Germline V gene data show CDR1 as MNHNS and CDR2 as SASEGT. The CDR3 loop spans 13 amino acids. Written as DNA, the CDR3 is TGTGCCAGCAGTGAAACCCAGCGGAGGGAGCAGTACTTC. Translation: CASSETQRREQYF.

This clonotype appeared many times. CDR3 sequence reads: CASTNSSAPYEQYF. As DNA, the CDR3 is TGTGCCAGCACCAATTCGTCCGCCCCCTACGAGCAGTACTTC. J is TRBJ2-7 and V is TRBV11-2, with unresolved D. Germline V CDR1 and CDR2: SGHAT, FQNNGV. CDR3 length: 14 residues. V shed 7 bases and J shed 2 bases, with 15 bases lying between them.

This clonotype was observed at least ten times. The chain links TRBV28 to TRBJ1-1; no clear D gene. Germline CDR1 reads MDHEN; CDR2 reads SYDVKM. This CDR3 has 15 residues. The V gene lost 4 bases and the J gene lost 1 base, with 13 bases spanning the gap. This CDR3 is CASSSPRVKNTEAFF. For the CDR3, the DNA is TGTGCCAGCAGTTCGCCCCGGGTTAAGAACACTGAAGCTTTCTTT.

This clonotype was seen many times. The V gene is TRBV7-9, the J gene TRBJ2-1; the D gene is possibly TRBD2 (6 bases). CDR3 length equals 16 residues. Germline CDR1 is SEHNR and CDR2 is FQNEAQ (reference sequence). Trimming removed 4 bases from V and 0 bases from J, with 13 bases in between. CDR3 sequence reads: CASSSLEGRSYNEQFF. Here the CDR3 DNA reads TGTGCCAGCAGCTCCCTGGAGGGACGCTCCTACAATGAGCAGTTCTTC.

This clonotype was recorded a few times. V usage is TRBV7-6 and J usage is TRBJ2-1; no reliable D call. Trimming pared 0 bases from V and 0 bases from J, leaving 9 bases between. CDR1 and CDR2 from the germline V gene are SGHVS and FNYEAQ. The CDR3 totals 16 residues. CDR3 amino acids: CASSLALLSSYNEQFF. The CDR3 bases are TGTGCCAGCAGCTTAGCGCTCCTAAGCTCCTACAATGAGCAGTTCTTC.

This clonotype has just a few counts. The chain joins TRBV29-1 to TRBJ1-2; no definite D call. Germline V gene data show CDR1 as SQVTM and CDR2 as ANQGSEA. The CDR3 consists of 17 residues. V shed 1 base and J shed 12 bases, with 30 bases lying between them. The CDR3, as DNA: TGCAGCGTTGAAGGGGAAGAGTTTCAGGATATAACAGATGTCGACACCTTC. Translated: CSVEGEEFQDITDVDTF.

This clonotype appeared a few times. DNA for the CDR3: TGCGCCAGCAGCTACCGGGACCCCAATGAAAAACTGTTTTTT. Protein sequence: CASSYRDPNEKLFF. The J gene is TRBJ1-4, the V gene TRBV5-1, with D tentatively TRBD1 (5 bases). This CDR3 is 14 amino acids long. Trimming shortened V by 3 bases and J by 5 bases, and 11 bases separated the two germline ends. Germline V gene data show CDR1 as SGHRS and CDR2 as YFSETQ.

This clonotype has a count of ten or more. The rearrangement joins TRBV18 to TRBJ1-1, with D maybe TRBD1 (6 bases). Trimming pared 2 bases from V and 0 bases from J, leaving 13 bases between. The CDR3 loop spans 16 amino acids. Germline CDR1 and CDR2: KGHSH and LQKENI. The CDR3 nucleotides read TGTGCCAGCTCACCAGGGGGCGGCCTCATGAACACTGAAGCTTTCTTT. This codes for CASSPGGGLMNTEAFF.

The chain recombines TRBV4-1 with TRBJ2-1; TRBD2 matches 13 bases. Germline V gene data show CDR1 as MGHRA and CDR2 as YSYEKL. CDR3 length: 16 residues. V was clipped by 1 base and J by 5 bases; unmatched bases: 2. CDR3 residues: CASSQVGTSGNNEQFF. CDR3 nucleotide sequence: TGCGCCAGCAGCCAAGTTGGGACTAGCGGGAACAATGAGCAGTTCTTC.

The table lists this clonotype with many counts. This chain links TRBV27 with TRBJ1-2, with 11 bases fitting TRBD1. Per the germline V gene, CDR1 is MNHEY and CDR2 is SMNVEV (reference sequence). The length of the CDR3 is 14 residues. Trimming removed 4 bases from V and 3 bases from J; junction bases left unmatched: 1. This chain's CDR3 is CASSWTGGYYGYTF. CDR3 DNA sequence: TGTGCCAGCAGTTGGACAGGGGGCTACTATGGCTACACCTTC.

This clonotype has ten or more counts. This chain uses TRBV6-1 with TRBJ2-7; 13 positions agree with TRBD2. CDR3 size: 15 residues. Trimming removed 1 base from V and 9 bases from J; junction bases left unmatched: 6. Germline CDR1 and CDR2: MNHNS and SASEGT. The CDR3: CASSEGWGLAGPQYF. The CDR3 nucleotides read TGTGCCAGCAGTGAAGGTTGGGGACTAGCGGGACCGCAGTACTTC.

This clonotype was counted at least ten times. The gene calls are TRBV5-1 and TRBJ2-3; 7 bases agree with TRBD2. From germline, CDR1 is SGHRS and CDR2 YFSETQ. CDR3 length equals 15 residues. The J segment lost 4 bases and the V segment lost 5 bases, leaving 10 bases of the junction unmatched. CDR3 amino acids: CASSRFEGGPDTQYF. In DNA form, the CDR3 reads TGCGCCAGCAGTCGTTTTGAGGGAGGGCCAGATACGCAGTATTTT.

This clonotype was observed a handful of times. The V and J genes are TRBV20-1 and TRBJ1-2; no definite D call. The CDR3 sequence is 10 residues long. CDR1 is DFQATT, CDR2 SNEGSKA, per germline (reference sequence). Trimming stripped 6 bases from V and 6 bases from J, with 8 bases between. The CDR3 loop is CSAPRDGYTF. Written as DNA, the CDR3 is TGCAGTGCGCCCCGCGATGGCTACACCTTC.

The rearrangement uses TRBV3-1 and TRBJ2-2; 7 bases agree with TRBD2. The V and J ends lost 3 bases and 4 bases, in that order; junction bases with no gene match: 5. The CDR3 sequence is 15 residues long. Germline-derived CDR1 and CDR2 are LGHDT and YNNKEL (reference sequence). For the CDR3, the DNA is TGTGCCAGCAGCCACGGGACTACGGGCACCGGGGAGCTGTTTTTT. It encodes CASSHGTTGTGELFF.

This clonotype turned up a few times. The chain combines TRBV29-1 with TRBJ1-1, with a possible D match to TRBD1 (5 bases). The germline V and J ends were trimmed by 7 bases and 3 bases, with 21 bases remaining between them. This CDR3 is 15 amino acids long. Looked up from germline, CDR1 is SQVTM and CDR2 is ANQGSEA. The CDR3 here is CSAWPQDPRDTEAFF. DNA for the CDR3: TGCAGCGCCTGGCCACAGGATCCGAGGGACACTGAAGCTTTCTTT.

This clonotype was seen ten or more times. The chain is built from TRBV20-1 and TRBJ2-7, with no clear D. Germline lookup yields CDR1 DFQATT and CDR2 SNEGSKA (reference sequence). The length of the CDR3 is 11 residues. V shed 4 bases and J shed 6 bases, with 10 bases lying between them. CDR3 in DNA: TGCAGTGCTAAATTAGGTGGCGAGCAGTACTTC. It encodes CSAKLGGEQYF.

This chain uses TRBV5-1 with TRBJ2-1, with unresolved D. This CDR3 spans 16 amino acids. V was shortened by 4 bases and J by 0 bases, with 14 bases between the two germline ends. Germline V gene lookup returns CDR1 SGHRS and CDR2 YFSETQ. The chain's CDR3 is CASSPRPDPSYNEQFF. The DNA of the CDR3 is TGCGCCAGCAGCCCCCGTCCTGACCCCTCCTACAATGAGCAGTTCTTC. The whole variable domain, filled in from reference TRBV5-1 and TRBJ2-1, reads KAGVTQTPRYLIKTRGQQVTLSCSPISGHRSVSWYQQTPGQGLQFLFEYFSETQRNKGNFPGRFSGRQFSNSRSEMNVSTLELGDSALYLCASSPRPDPSYNEQFFGPGTRLTVL.

This chain joins TRBV29-1 and TRBJ1-1, with TRBD1 as a possible D gene (6 bases). Germline CDR1 reads SQVTM; CDR2 reads ANQGSEA. The CDR3 is 11 residues long. The V end was cut by 5 bases, the J end by 10 bases, with 14 bases between. In DNA, the CDR3 is TGCAGCGTTAGGGGGGCCAGAGGAGCTTTCTTT. It yields the protein CSVRGARGAFF.

This clonotype appeared many times. This chain's CDR3 is CASRPGTGNEKLFF. CDR3 nucleotide sequence: TGTGCCAGCAGACCCGGGACAGGGAACGAAAAACTGTTTTTT. V gene TRBV12-3 or TRBV12-4 combines with J gene TRBJ1-4, with 9 bases matching TRBD1. V shed 6 bases and J 8 bases; nucleotides not matched to a gene: 7. The CDR3 extends over 14 amino acids.

The rearrangement links TRBV6-2 or TRBV6-3 to TRBJ2-7; 8 positions match TRBD2. The ends lost 10 bases at V and 1 base at J; junction bases unmatched: 9. CDR1 and CDR2 (germline): MNHEY, SVGEGT. The CDR3 has 14 residues. CDR3 DNA sequence: TGTGCCACCCAGGGGACTAGGGATTCCTACGAGCAGTACTTC. Translated: CATQGTRDSYEQYF.

Comments on this clonotype: Since a much larger clone is just one base distant, this may be a read error. The V call is TRBV6-1, the J call TRBJ2-1; 7 positions agree with TRBD2. J gave up 8 bases and V 7 bases, and 8 bases lay outside the gene matches. Germline lookup yields CDR1 MNHNS and CDR2 SASEGT. The CDR3 runs to 13 residues. The CDR3 sequence is CASIPVAGDEQFF. The CDR3, as DNA: TGTGCCAGCATTCCCGTGGCGGGAGATGAGCAGTTCTTC.

In its sample, this clonotype was seen many times. The rearrangement links TRBV5-1 to TRBJ2-7; 7 nucleotides match TRBD2. The germline V gene has CDR1 SGHRS and CDR2 YFSETQ. This CDR3 is built from 15 residues. V was clipped by 1 base and J by 3 bases; unmatched bases: 7. Written as DNA, the CDR3 is TGCGCCAGCAGCTTGTTGCCTAGCGGTGGCTACGAGCAGTACTTC. The encoded protein is CASSLLPSGGYEQYF.

This clonotype was seen more than once but under ten times. The genes are TRBV4-1 and TRBJ2-5; maybe TRBD2 (6 bases). Trimming removed 1 base from V and 4 bases from J, with 13 bases in between. The CDR3 runs 15 residues. Germline V gene sequence: CDR1 MGHRA, CDR2 YSYEKL. The CDR3 here is CASSQVEGSGETQYF. DNA of the CDR3: TGCGCCAGCAGCCAAGTGGAGGGGTCAGGAGAGACCCAGTACTTC.

The V and J genes are TRBV7-2 and TRBJ1-4; D is possibly TRBD1 (5 bases). The CDR3 is made up of 17 amino acids. Trimming took 2 bases from V and 6 from J, leaving 19 bases between them. Germline V gene data show CDR1 as SGHTA and CDR2 as FQGNSA. CDR3 in amino acids: CASSLWSAGSGYEKLFF. The CDR3 DNA reads TGTGCCAGCAGCTTATGGTCGGCAGGGTCGGGATATGAAAAACTGTTTTTT.

The J gene is TRBJ1-4, the V gene TRBV14, with TRBD1 as a possible D gene (5 bases). The CDR3 covers 12 residues. V lost 1 base to trimming and J lost 11 bases, with 8 bases between them. Germline V CDR1 and CDR2: SGHDN, FVKESK. CDR3 amino acids: CASSQGGSKLFF. Written as DNA, the CDR3 is TGTGCCAGCAGCCAAGGGGGCAGTAAACTGTTTTTT.

This clonotype appeared a few times. The V call is TRBV10-3, the J call TRBJ2-2; D remains ambiguous. The V end was cut by 6 bases, the J end by 2 bases, with 16 bases between. Germline CDR1 and CDR2: ENHRY and SYGVKD. This CDR3 is 16 amino acids long. CDR3 loop: CAISQASDQNTGELFF. For the CDR3, the DNA is TGTGCCATCAGCCAAGCCAGCGACCAAAACACCGGGGAGCTGTTTTTT.

This clonotype was observed a single time. A much larger clone lies one base from this, so it may be a read error. V gene TRBV6-2 or TRBV6-3 combines with J gene TRBJ1-2; TRBD1 matches 9 bases. The CDR3 is 12 amino acids. J was trimmed by 7 bases and V by 10 bases; bases with no gene match: 7. Per germline, CDR1 MNHEY and CDR2 SVGEGT. CDR3 loop: CATETGGTGYTF. In DNA form, the CDR3 reads TGTGCCACCGAGACAGGGGGTACTGGCTACACCTTC.

The chain is built from TRBV5-6 and TRBJ2-5; D gene unclear. CDR3 length: 12 amino acids. Trimming took off 3 bases at V and 6 bases at J, with 9 bases between the two ends. Germline loops: CDR1 SGHDT, CDR2 YYEEEE. CDR3 sequence reads: CASSSSRKTQYF. CDR3 sequence (DNA): TGTGCCAGCAGCTCGTCAAGGAAGACCCAGTACTTC.

This clonotype was detected only a few times. V and J are TRBV20-1 and TRBJ2-7, with 8 bases lining up with TRBD2. The J segment lost 0 bases and the V segment lost 1 base, leaving 2 bases of the junction unmatched. CDR1 and CDR2 from the germline V gene are DFQATT and SNEGSKA (reference sequence). The CDR3 covers 14 residues. The CDR3 sequence: CSARASGYSYEQYF. The CDR3, as DNA: TGCAGTGCTAGAGCTAGCGGGTACTCCTACGAGCAGTACTTC.

This clonotype was seen more than once but under ten times. The CDR3 loop is CASSLSGGNEQFF. The CDR3 DNA reads as TGTGCCAGCAGCTTGTCCGGGGGAAATGAGCAGTTCTTC. The chain links TRBV5-6 to TRBJ2-1, with D possibly matching TRBD2 (6 bases). This CDR3 is built from 13 residues. CDR1 is SGHDT and CDR2 is YYEEEE in the germline V gene. Trimming left V 1 base short and J 7 bases short, with 9 bases between. Looking up the rest from reference TRBV5-6 and TRBJ2-1 gives the full variable domain: DAGVTQSPTHLIKTRGQQVTLRCSPKSGHDTVSWYQQALGQGPQFIFQYYEEEERQRGNFPDRFSGHQFPNYSSELNVNALLLGDSALYLCASSLSGGNEQFFGPGTRLTVL.